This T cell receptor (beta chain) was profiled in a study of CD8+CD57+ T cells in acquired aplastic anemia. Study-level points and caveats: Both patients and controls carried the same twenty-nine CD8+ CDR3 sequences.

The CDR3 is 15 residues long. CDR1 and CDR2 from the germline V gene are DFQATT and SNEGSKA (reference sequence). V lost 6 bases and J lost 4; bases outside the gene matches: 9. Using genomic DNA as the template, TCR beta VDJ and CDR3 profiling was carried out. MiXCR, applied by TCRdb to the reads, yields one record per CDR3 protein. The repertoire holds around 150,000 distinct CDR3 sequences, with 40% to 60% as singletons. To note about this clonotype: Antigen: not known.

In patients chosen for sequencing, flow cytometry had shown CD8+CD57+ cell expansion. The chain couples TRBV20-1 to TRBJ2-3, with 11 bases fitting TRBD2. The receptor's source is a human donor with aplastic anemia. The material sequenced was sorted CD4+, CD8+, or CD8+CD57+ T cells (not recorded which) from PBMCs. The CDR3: CSAQIAGGPADTQYF. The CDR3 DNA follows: TGCAGTGCCCAGATAGCGGGGGGGCCCGCAGATACGCAGTATTTT.